This T cell receptor (beta chain) was observed in a study of molecular identifiers for immune sequencing clone quantification. Study-wide background: With replicates, the RNA of around 20,000 or 100,000 naive CD8 cells was split five ways and four were sequenced.

Study-wide findings and caveats: Clonotypes topping 20 RNA copies carried over 97% of effector molecules but under 1% of naive ones. A shared barcode on identical TCR molecules could lead to underestimated sizes for highly expanded clones.

TCRdb recomputed calls from the PCR reads with MiXCR, one row per CDR3 protein. Here the sample spans hundreds of thousands of distinct CDR3 sequences, 25% being singletons. Naive CD8 T cells, phenotype CD8+CD4-CCR7+CD45RA+, were sorted. The germline V gene encodes CDR1 MNHEY and CDR2 SMNVEV (reference sequence). The CDR3 has 16 amino acids. The V and J ends lost 2 bases and 2 bases, in that order; junction bases with no gene match: 6. About this clonotype: Its matching antigen is unknown. A much larger clone differs by one base, so this may be a read error.

This receptor was obtained from a human donor in good health. Some libraries in this study had Jurkat cell RNA spiked in. This rearrangement joins TRBV27 to TRBJ2-3, with 8 nucleotides matching TRBD2. Specimen: naive CD8+ T cells from blood, with Jurkat cell RNA spiked in. The subset: FACS-sorted CD8+CD4-CCR7+CD45RA+ naive T cells. CDR3 in amino acids: CASSLHPAGVTDTQYF. Here the CDR3 DNA reads TGTGCCAGCAGTTTACATCCAGCGGGGGTCACAGATACGCAGTATTTT.